What follows describes a single TCR beta chain. Its antigen remains undetermined. Base qualities are not at hand, and no much larger clone is one base apart. Library generation was performed with 5' RACE. Instrument on record: Illumina HiSeq 2500. A second PCR of 7 to 11 cycles was performed with a sample-barcoded 5' primer and a J-beta primer mix. A template-switch 5' adaptor carrying 12 random nucleotides introduced a unique molecular identifier onto each TCR beta cDNA molecule. At least 3 million CDR3-containing paired-end reads were obtained from each sample. All of the RNA was converted into first-strand cDNA using the Mint cDNA synthesis kit, with a TRBC-specific oligonucleotide serving as the primer. Following uracil-DNA glycosylase treatment, all cDNA underwent a first 18-cycle PCR with the universal primers M1SS and BC2_uni_R. The study's own analysis went as follows. Normalization of each sample was performed by random selection of 1 million high-quality reads, each carrying a distinct molecular identifier. Instead of being binned into consensus sequences, reads with shared molecular identifiers were discarded. CDR3 identification, clonotype clustering and error correction used MiTCR with a Q25 quality threshold and the strictest error-elimination algorithm. Lower-bound total TCR beta diversity was estimated with a nonparametric unseen species model using Euler transformation. TCRdb reprocessing: public reads trimmed at Q25 with fastp, clones called with MiXCR, in-frame beta chains kept. Records with the same CDR3 protein are collapsed into one entry carrying the most frequent genes and DNA. What appears here as the V and J calls and clone size reflects TCRdb's work, not the paper's. For this sample the table gives about 1.6 million distinct CDR3 sequences, of which roughly a third were detected only once. About 11% of the sample belongs to the ten largest clones.

The sample comes from a study of blood T cells in healthy people across ages (dated by TCRdb to 2013 to 2016). Background on the whole study: In model experiments, template switching captured about one uniquely barcoded TCR beta cDNA molecule for every two T cells. To track age-related changes in TCR beta repertoire diversity, the study relied on deep sequencing normalized with unique cDNA molecular identifiers. Four age groups were formed from the donors: young (average approximately 15 years), middle-aged (approximately 39), aged (about 62) and long-lived (around 82). To avoid experimental bias, donors of different ages were spread randomly across the sequencing lanes. Using the same blood draw, the study looked at two additional independent replicas of 1 million unique cDNA reads for two donors, one aged 18 to 30 and the other aged 80 or older.

The CDR3 starts with the cysteine, ends with the phenylalanine, and has 16 residues. Solely the CDR3 DNA is kept, with 48 bases framed from the first base. From V the trimming removes 0 bases and from J it removes 4 bases, while the gene matches leave 3 bases of the junction unaccounted for. Taken from the germline V gene, the CDR1 and CDR2 loops are SGHRS and YFSETQ. The donors were about 40 Caucasian individuals from Russia, aged 6 to 90 years, who were systemically healthy. Each donor gave ten milliliters of peripheral blood, drawn into EDTA-treated Vacutainer tubes. PBMCs were isolated by Ficoll-Paque density-gradient centrifugation, with at least 7 million obtained per sample. Total RNA was extracted from PBMCs with Trizol reagent, with at least 5 micrograms obtained per sample. The percentages of naive CD45RAhigh/CD27high T cells were determined by flow cytometry on a PBMC aliquot from every donor.

The research as a whole found: As age increased, observed TCR beta diversity per million T cells dropped in a roughly linear way, and a significant reduction was already evident by age roughly 40. Compared with the aged group, the long-lived group had more naive CD4+ T cells, fewer expanded clones and increased TCR diversity, suggesting age selection. Conclusive comparison of naive and antigen-experienced compartments was prevented by the profiling of bulk unsorted PBMCs. Because donor CMV infection status was unknown, age-related changes in expanded clonotypes were potentially confounded. Estimates of total diversity from one million sequenced T cells were regarded as lower bounds and underestimates. A strong correlation was found between observed TCR beta diversity and the percentage of naive T cells measured by flow cytometry.

The receptor was derived from a woman younger than 45 in good health. The source material was blood. The chain was built from TRBV5-1 and TRBJ2-1, and 11 bases in between align with TRBD2. The nucleotide sequence reads as follows: TGCGCCAGCAGCTTGGAACCTAGCGGGGGGTACAATGAGCAGTTCTTC. Its protein product is CASSLEPSGGYNEQFF.